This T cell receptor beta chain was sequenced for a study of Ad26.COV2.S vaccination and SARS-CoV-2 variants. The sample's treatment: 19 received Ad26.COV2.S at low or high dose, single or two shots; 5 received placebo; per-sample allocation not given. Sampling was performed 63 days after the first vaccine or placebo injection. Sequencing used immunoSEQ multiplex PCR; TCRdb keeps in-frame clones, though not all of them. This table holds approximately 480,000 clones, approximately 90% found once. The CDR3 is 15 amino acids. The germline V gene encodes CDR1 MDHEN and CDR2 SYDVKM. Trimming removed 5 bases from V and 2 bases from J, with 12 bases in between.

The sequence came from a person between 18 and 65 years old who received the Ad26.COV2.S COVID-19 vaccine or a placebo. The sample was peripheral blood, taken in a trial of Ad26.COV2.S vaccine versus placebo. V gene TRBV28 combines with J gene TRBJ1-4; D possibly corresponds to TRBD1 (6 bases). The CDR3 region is CASSPTGWTNEKLFF. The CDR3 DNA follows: TGTGCCAGCAGTCCAACAGGGTGGACTAATGAAAAACTGTTTTTT.